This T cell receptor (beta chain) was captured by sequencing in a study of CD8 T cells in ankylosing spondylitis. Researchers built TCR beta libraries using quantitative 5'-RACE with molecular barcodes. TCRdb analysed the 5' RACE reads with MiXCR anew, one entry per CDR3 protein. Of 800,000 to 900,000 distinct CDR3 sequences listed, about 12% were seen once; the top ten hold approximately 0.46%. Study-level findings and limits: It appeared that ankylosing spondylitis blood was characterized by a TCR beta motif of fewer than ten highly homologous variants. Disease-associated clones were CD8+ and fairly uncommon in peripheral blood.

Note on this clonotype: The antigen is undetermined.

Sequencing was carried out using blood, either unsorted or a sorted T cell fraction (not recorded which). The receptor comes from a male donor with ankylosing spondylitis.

As DNA, the CDR3 is TGTGCCAGTAGTATGCTTCCAGGAACTAACTATGGCTACACCTTC. Encoded protein: CASSMLPGTNYGYTF. The V and J genes are TRBV19 and TRBJ1-2; D is uncertain. CDR3 length equals 15 residues. Trimming cost V 3 bases and J 0 bases, with 11 bases left between them. Germline values: CDR1 LNHDA, CDR2 SQIVND (reference sequence).